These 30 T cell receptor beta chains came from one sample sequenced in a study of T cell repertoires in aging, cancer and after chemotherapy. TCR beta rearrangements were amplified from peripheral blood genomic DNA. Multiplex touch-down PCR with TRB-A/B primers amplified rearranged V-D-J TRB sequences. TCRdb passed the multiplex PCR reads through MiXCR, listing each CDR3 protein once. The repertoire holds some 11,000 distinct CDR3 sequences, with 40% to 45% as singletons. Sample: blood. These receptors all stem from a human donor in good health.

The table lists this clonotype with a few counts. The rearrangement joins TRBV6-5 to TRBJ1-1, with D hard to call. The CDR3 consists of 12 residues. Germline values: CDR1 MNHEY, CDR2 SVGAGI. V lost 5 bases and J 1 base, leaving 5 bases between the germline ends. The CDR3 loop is CASSLRNTEAFF. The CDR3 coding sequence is TGTGCCAGCAGTCTTAGGAACACTGAAGCTTTCTTT.

CDR3 DNA: TGTGCCAGCAGCTTATTGGGCGGGAGTCAACTGTTTTTT. Residues: CASSLLGGSQLFF. The rearrangement joins TRBV7-2 to TRBJ1-4; D gene unclear. The CDR3 is made up of 13 amino acids. The V and J ends lost 2 bases and 12 bases respectively, with 13 bases between them. The V gene's germline CDR1 is SGHTA and CDR2 FQGNSA.

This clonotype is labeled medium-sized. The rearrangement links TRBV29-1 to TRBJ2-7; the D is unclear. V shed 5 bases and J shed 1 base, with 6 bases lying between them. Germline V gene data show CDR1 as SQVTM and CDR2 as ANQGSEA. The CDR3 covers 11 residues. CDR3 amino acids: CSVTSSYEQYF. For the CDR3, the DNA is TGCAGCGTTACGTCTTCCTACGAGCAGTACTTC.

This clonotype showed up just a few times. CDR3 amino acids: CASIISGTGSSYEQYF. DNA for the CDR3: TGTGCCAGCATCATCTCCGGGACAGGGAGCTCCTACGAGCAGTACTTC. This chain uses TRBV6-1 with TRBJ2-7; 9 bases match TRBD1. The V and J ends lost 7 bases and 0 bases, in that order; junction bases with no gene match: 10. This CDR3 has 16 residues. Germline lookup yields CDR1 MNHNS and CDR2 SASEGT.

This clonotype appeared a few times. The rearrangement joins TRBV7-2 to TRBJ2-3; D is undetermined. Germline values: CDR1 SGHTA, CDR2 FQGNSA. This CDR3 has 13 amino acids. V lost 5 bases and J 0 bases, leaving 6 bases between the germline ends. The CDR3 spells CASSLPSTDTQYF. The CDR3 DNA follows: TGTGCCAGCAGCCTTCCTAGCACAGATACGCAGTATTTT.

The CDR3 spells CASSLGQGYTGGYTF. In DNA form, the CDR3 reads TGTGCCAGCAGCTTAGGTCAGGGATACACTGGGGGCTACACCTTC. V usage is TRBV7-2 and J usage is TRBJ1-2; D perhaps matches TRBD1 (5 bases). The CDR3 is 15 residues long. V was cut by 1 base and J by 8 bases, with 17 bases left in between. Germline CDR1 and CDR2: SGHTA and FQGNSA.

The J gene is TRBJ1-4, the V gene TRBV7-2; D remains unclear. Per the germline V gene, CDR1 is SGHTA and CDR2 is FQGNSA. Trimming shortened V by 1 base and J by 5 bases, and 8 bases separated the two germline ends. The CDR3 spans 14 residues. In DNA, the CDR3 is TGTGCCAGCAGCTTAGGCGCGTCAAATGAAAAACTGTTTTTT. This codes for CASSLGASNEKLFF.

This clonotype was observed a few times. The CDR3 sequence is CASSLVAGLGEQYF. The DNA for the CDR3 is TGTGCCAGCAGTTTAGTAGCAGGGCTAGGTGAGCAGTACTTC. V is TRBV12-3 or TRBV12-4 and J is TRBJ2-7; possible D gene TRBD1, 5 bases. V lost 1 base and J lost 7, with 14 bases in between. This CDR3 region has 14 residues.

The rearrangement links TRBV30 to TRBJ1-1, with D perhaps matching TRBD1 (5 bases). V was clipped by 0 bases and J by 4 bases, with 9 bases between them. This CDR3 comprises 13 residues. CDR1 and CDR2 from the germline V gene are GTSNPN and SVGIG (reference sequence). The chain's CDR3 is CAWSVRRGTEAFF. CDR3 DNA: TGTGCCTGGAGTGTACGAAGGGGCACTGAAGCTTTCTTT.

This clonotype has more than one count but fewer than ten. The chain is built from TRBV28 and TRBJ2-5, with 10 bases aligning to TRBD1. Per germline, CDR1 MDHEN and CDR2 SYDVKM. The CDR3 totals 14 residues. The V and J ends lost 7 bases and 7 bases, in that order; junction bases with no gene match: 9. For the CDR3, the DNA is TGTGCCAGCACCTCCGGGACAGGGGCGAGGACCCAGTACTTC. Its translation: CASTSGTGARTQYF.

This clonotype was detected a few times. This CDR3 is CASRLSGLGTGELFF. The CDR3, as DNA: TGTGCCAGCAGACTAAGCGGGCTGGGCACCGGGGAGCTGTTTTTT. The chain recombines TRBV6-5 with TRBJ2-2; a weak D match, TRBD2 (6 bases). V lost 6 bases to trimming and J lost 4 bases, with 15 bases between them. Germline V gene lookup returns CDR1 MNHEY and CDR2 SVGAGI. The CDR3 has 15 amino acids.

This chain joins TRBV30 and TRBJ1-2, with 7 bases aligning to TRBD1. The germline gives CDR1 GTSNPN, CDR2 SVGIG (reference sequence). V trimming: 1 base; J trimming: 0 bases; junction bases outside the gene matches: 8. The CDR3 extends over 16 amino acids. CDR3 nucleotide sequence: TGTGCCTGGAGTGCTCCAAGGGACAGCACTAACTATGGCTACACCTTC. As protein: CAWSAPRDSTNYGYTF.

The CDR3 here is CASSVGTSGFMDTQYF. CDR3 sequence (DNA): TGTGCCAGCAGCGTGGGGACTAGCGGGTTTATGGATACGCAGTATTTT. V usage is TRBV5-4 and J usage is TRBJ2-3, with 12 bases identical to TRBD2. V gave up 4 bases and J gave up 6 bases; unmatched junction bases: 9. The germline V gene has CDR1 SGHNT and CDR2 YYREEE (reference sequence). The CDR3 spans 16 residues.

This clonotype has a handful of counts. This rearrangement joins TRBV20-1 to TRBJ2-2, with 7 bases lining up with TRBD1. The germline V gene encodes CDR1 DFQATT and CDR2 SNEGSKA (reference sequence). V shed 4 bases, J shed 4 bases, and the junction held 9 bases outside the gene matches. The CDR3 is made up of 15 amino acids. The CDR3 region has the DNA TGCAGTGCTACCAAAGACAGGGCGGGCACCGGGGAGCTGTTTTTT. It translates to CSATKDRAGTGELFF.

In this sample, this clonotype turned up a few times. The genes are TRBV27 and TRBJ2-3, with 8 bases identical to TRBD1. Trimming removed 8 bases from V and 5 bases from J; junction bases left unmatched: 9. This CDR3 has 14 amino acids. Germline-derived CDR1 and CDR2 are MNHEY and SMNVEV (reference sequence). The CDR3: CASSQGAYQDTQYF. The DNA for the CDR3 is TGTGCCAGCTCGCAGGGGGCGTATCAAGATACGCAGTATTTT.

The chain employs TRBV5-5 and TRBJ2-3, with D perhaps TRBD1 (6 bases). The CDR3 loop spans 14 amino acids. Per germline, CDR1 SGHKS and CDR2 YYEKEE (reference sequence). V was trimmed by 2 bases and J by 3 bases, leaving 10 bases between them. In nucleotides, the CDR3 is TGTGCCAGCAGCTTCCAGGGGCGGACAGATACGCAGTATTTT. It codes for CASSFQGRTDTQYF. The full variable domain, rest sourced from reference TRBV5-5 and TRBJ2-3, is DAGVTQSPTHLIKTRGQQVTLRCSPISGHKSVSWYQQVLGQGPQFIFQYYEKEERGRGNFPDRFSARQFPNYSSELNVNALLLGDSALYLCASSFQGRTDTQYFGPGTRLTVL.

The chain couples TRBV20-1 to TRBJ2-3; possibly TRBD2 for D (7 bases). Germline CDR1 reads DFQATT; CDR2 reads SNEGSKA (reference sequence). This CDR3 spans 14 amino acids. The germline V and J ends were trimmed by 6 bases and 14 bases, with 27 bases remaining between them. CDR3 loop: CSAQRGGEPRSRYF. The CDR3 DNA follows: TGCAGTGCCCAGAGGGGGGGGGAGCCCCGATCTCGGTATTTT.

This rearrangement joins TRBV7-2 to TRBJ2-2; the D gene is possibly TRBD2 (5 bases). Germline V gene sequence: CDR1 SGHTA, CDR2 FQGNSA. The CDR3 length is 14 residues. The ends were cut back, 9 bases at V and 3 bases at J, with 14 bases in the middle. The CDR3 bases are TGTGCCAGTCAAAAGGGCGGGTACACCGGGGAGCTGTTTTTT. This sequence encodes CASQKGGYTGELFF. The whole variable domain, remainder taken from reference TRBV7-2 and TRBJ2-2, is GAGVSQSPSNKVTEKGKDVELRCDPISGHTALYWYRQSLGQGLEFLIYFQGNSAPDKSGLPSDRFSAERTGGSVSTLTIQRTQQEDSAVYLCASQKGGYTGELFFGEGSRLTVL.

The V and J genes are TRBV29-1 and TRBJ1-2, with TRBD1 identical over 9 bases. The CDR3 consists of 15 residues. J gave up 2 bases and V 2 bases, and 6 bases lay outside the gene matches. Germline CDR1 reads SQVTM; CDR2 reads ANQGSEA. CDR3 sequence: CSVERDGTGNYGYTF. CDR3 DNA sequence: TGCAGCGTTGAAAGGGATGGGACAGGGAACTATGGCTACACCTTC. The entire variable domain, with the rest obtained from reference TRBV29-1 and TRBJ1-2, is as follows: SAVISQKPSRDICQRGTSLTIQCQVDSQVTMMFWYRQQPGQSLTLIATANQGSEATYESGFVIDKFPISRPNLTFSTLTVSNMSPEDSSIYLCSVERDGTGNYGYTFGSGTRLTVV.

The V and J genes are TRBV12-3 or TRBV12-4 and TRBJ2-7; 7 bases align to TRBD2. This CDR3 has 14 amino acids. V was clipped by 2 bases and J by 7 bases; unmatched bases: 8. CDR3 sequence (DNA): TGTGCCAGCAGTTTAAGTAGCGGGCCCAGGGAGCAGTACTTC. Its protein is CASSLSSGPREQYF.

The CDR3 region has the DNA TGTGCCAGCAGTTACCATACAGGGGGGGGTCAGCCCCAGCATTTT. Protein: CASSYHTGGGQPQHF. The V gene is TRBV12-3 or TRBV12-4, the J gene TRBJ1-5; 8 bases fit TRBD1. Trimming took 4 bases from V and 6 from J; bases not matched to a gene: 8. This CDR3 is 15 amino acids long.

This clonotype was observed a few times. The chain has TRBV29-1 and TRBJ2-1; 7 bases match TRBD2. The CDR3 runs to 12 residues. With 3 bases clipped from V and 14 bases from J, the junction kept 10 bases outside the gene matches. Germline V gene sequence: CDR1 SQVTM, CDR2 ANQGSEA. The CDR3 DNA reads TGCAGCGTTGACCAAGCGGGGAGGGAAAAGTTCTTC. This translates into CSVDQAGREKFF.

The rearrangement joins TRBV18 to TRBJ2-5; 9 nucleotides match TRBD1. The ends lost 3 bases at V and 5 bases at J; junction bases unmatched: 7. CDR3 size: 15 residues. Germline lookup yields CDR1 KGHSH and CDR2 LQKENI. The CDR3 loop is CASSPDRGYYETQYF. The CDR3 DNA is TGTGCCAGCTCACCGGACAGGGGATATTATGAGACCCAGTACTTC.

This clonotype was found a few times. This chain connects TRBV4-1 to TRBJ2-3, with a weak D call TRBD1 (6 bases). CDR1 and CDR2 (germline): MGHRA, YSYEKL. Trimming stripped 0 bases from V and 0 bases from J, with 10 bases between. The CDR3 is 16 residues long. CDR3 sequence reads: CASSQDPGASTDTQYF. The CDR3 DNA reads TGCGCCAGCAGCCAAGACCCAGGGGCTAGCACAGATACGCAGTATTTT.

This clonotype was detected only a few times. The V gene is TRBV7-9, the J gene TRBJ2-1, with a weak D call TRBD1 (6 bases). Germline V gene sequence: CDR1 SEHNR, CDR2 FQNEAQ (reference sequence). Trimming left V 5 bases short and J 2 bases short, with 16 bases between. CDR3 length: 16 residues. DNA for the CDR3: TGTGCCAGCAGCCCCCGGACAGCGATAACCTACAATGAGCAGTTCTTC. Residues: CASSPRTAITYNEQFF.

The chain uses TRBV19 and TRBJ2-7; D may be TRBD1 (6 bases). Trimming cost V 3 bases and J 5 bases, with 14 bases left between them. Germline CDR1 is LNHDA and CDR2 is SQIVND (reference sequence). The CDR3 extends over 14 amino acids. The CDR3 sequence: CASSIRGSAHEQYF. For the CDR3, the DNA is TGTGCCAGTAGTATCAGGGGATCTGCCCACGAGCAGTACTTC.

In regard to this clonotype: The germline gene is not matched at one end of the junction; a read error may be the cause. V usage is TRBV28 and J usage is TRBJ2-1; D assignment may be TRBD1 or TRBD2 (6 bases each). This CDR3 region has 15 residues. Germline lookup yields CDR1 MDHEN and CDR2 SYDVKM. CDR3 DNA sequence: TGTGCCAGCAGGTCAGCCGGGGGCCTTTACAATGAGCAGCTCTTC. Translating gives CASRSAGGLYNEQLF. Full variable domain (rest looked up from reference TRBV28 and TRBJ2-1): DVKVTQSSRYLVKRTGEKVFLECVQDMDHENMFWYRQDPGLGLRLIYFSYDVKMKEKGDIPEGYSVSREKKERFSLILESASTNQTSMYLCASRSAGGLYNEQLFGPGTRLTVL.

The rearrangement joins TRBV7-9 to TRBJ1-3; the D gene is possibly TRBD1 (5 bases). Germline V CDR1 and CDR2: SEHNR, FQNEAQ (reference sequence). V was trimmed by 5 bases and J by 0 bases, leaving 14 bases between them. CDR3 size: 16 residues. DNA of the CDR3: TGTGCCAGCAGCCCACGCGGGGGTTTCTCTGGAAACACCATATATTTT. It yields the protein CASSPRGGFSGNTIYF.

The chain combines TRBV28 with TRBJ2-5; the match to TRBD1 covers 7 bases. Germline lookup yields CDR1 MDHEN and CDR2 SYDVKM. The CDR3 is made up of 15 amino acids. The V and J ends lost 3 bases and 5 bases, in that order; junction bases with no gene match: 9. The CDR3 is CASSLRRGLSETQYF. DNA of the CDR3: TGTGCCAGCAGTTTGAGAAGGGGGCTAAGCGAGACCCAGTACTTC. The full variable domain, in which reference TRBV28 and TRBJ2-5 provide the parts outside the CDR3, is DVKVTQSSRYLVKRTGEKVFLECVQDMDHENMFWYRQDPGLGLRLIYFSYDVKMKEKGDIPEGYSVSREKKERFSLILESASTNQTSMYLCASSLRRGLSETQYFGPGTRLLVL.

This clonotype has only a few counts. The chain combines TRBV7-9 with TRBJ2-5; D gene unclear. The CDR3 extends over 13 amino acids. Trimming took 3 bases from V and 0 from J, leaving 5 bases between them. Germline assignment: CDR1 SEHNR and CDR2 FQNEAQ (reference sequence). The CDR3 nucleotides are TGTGCCAGCAGCTTGCAGTACCAAGAGACCCAGTACTTC. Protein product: CASSLQYQETQYF.